This T cell receptor beta chain appears in the sequencing data of a study of cytomegalovirus exposure and HLA in healthy donors. Study-wide findings and caveats: Among the CMV-associated chains, a few were confirmed in vitro as specific for CMV antigens.

It was with 60 Vbeta and 13 Jbeta primers that the PCR ran. The protocol was immunoSEQ multiplex PCR, while the TCRdb copy is restricted to in-frame clones and leaves out a portion. Counted here are approximately 150,000 clones, around 80% occurring once; the ten biggest clones make up around a tenth. J lost 1 base, V lost 2 bases, and 3 bases had no gene match. This CDR3 has 15 residues. Germline CDR1 is SGHTA and CDR2 is FQGTGA. Worth noting for this clone: Its antigen is currently unknown.

The chain links TRBV7-3 to TRBJ2-3; 7 positions agree with TRBD2. Sequenced material: PBMCs. The receptor's source is a woman aged 55 to 70 in good health and CMV-seropositive. CDR3 sequence (DNA): TGTGCCAGCAGCTTACTCGCGGGAGGCACAGATACGCAGTATTTT. Amino acids: CASSLLAGGTDTQYF.